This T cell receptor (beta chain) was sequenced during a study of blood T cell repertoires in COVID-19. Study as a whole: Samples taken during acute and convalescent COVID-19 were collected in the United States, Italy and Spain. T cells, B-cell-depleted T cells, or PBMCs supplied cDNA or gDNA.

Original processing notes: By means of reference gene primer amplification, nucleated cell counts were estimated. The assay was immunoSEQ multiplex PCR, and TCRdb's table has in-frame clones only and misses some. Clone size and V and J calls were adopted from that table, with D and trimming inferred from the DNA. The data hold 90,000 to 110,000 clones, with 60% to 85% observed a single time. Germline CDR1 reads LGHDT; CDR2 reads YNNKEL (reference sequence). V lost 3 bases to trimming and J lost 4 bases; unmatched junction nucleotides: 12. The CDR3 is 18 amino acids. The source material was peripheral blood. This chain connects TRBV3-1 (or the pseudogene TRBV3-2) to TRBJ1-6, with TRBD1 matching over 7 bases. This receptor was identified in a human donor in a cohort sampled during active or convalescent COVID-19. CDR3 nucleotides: TGTGCCAGCAGCCAGATCCCGGGACAGCTATCTTATAATTCACCCCTCCACTTT. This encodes CASSQIPGQLSYNSPLHF.